The 10 T cell receptor beta chains reported below all come from one sample, sequenced in a study of T cell changes during pregnancy in multiple sclerosis. The table came from immunoSEQ multiplex PCR; TCRdb's copy has only in-frame clones and leaves some out. In the table there are roughly 100,000 clones, about 90% of which are singletons. This material consisted of peripheral blood, taken before pregnancy. Every receptor here comes from a female donor with multiple sclerosis, enrolled in a pregnancy study.

V gene TRBV9 combines with J gene TRBJ2-7; possibly TRBD2 for D (6 bases). Germline loops: CDR1 SGDLS, CDR2 YYNGEE. CDR3 length: 14 amino acids. Trimming removed 4 bases from V and 2 bases from J, with 13 bases in between. The CDR3 DNA sequence: TGTGCCAGCAGCCTCGGGACTTCACCCTACGAGCAGTACTTC. This encodes CASSLGTSPYEQYF. Supplemented by reference TRBV9 and TRBJ2-7, the full variable domain reads DSGVTQTPKHLITATGQRVTLRCSPRSGDLSVYWYQQSLDQGLQFLIQYYNGEERAKGNILERFSAQQFPDLHSELNLSSLELGDSALYFCASSLGTSPYEQYFGPGTRLTVT.

J is TRBJ2-1 and V is TRBV27, with TRBD2 as a possible D gene (6 bases). The CDR3 runs 13 residues. From germline, CDR1 is MNHEY and CDR2 SMNVEV (reference sequence). Trimming shortened V by 0 bases and J by 8 bases, and 8 bases separated the two germline ends. Here the CDR3 reads CASSLSLAHEQFF. CDR3 DNA sequence: TGTGCCAGCAGTTTATCACTAGCTCATGAGCAGTTCTTC.

The CDR3 region is CATHSRVNTEAFF. CDR3 coding DNA: TGTGCCACCCACTCCAGGGTGAACACTGAAGCTTTCTTT. The V and J genes are TRBV27 and TRBJ1-1; D perhaps matches TRBD1 (5 bases). Germline lookup yields CDR1 MNHEY and CDR2 SMNVEV (reference sequence). The CDR3 consists of 13 residues. V was pared by 10 bases and J by 0 bases, with 12 bases between.

The CDR3 DNA reads as TGTGCCTGGAGTGTACCCCAGACAGTCTCCTACGAGCAGTACTTC. It encodes CAWSVPQTVSYEQYF. This chain links TRBV30 with TRBJ2-7, with TRBD1 as a possible D gene (5 bases). V gave up 0 bases and J gave up 0 bases, with 12 bases separating them. The CDR3 runs to 15 residues. Per the germline V gene, CDR1 is GTSNPN and CDR2 is SVGIG (reference sequence).

The chain links TRBV4-1 to TRBJ2-7; D possibly corresponds to TRBD2 (5 bases). Trimming took 0 bases from V and 4 from J, leaving 19 bases between them. The CDR3 loop spans 17 amino acids. CDR1 and CDR2 from the germline V gene are MGHRA and YSYEKL. CDR3 nucleotides: TGCGCCAGCAGCCAAGAGGGATTTGGAGGCATCGGGTACGAGCAGTACTTC. This codes for CASSQEGFGGIGYEQYF.

The rearrangement links TRBV4-1 to TRBJ1-2; tentative D call: TRBD1 (5 bases). Trimming stripped 2 bases from V and 4 bases from J, with 17 bases between. There are 16 residues in the CDR3. Germline V gene data show CDR1 as MGHRA and CDR2 as YSYEKL. The CDR3 protein is CASSQSRATPVYGYTF. The CDR3 DNA sequence: TGCGCCAGCAGCCAAAGCAGGGCAACCCCGGTCTATGGCTACACCTTC.

V usage is TRBV7-9 and J usage is TRBJ1-4; D perhaps matches TRBD1 (6 bases). Deletions cut 7 bases from V and 0 bases from J, with 12 bases between. The CDR3 is made up of 15 amino acids. Germline CDR1 is SEHNR and CDR2 is FQNEAQ (reference sequence). CDR3 sequence: CASTHPGATNEKLFF. Here the CDR3 DNA reads TGTGCCAGCACCCACCCAGGGGCAACTAATGAAAAACTGTTTTTT.

The V gene is TRBV5-1, the J gene TRBJ1-2; D unresolved. V dropped 0 bases and J dropped 5 bases, with 14 bases sitting between them. The CDR3 has 15 amino acids. CDR1 and CDR2 (germline): SGHRS, YFSETQ. In DNA, the CDR3 is TGCGCCAGCAGCTTGGCGGAGGCGGAACTTTATGGCTACACCTTC. This codes for CASSLAEAELYGYTF.

The DNA of the CDR3 is TGTGCCAGCAGTGGGACAAGTAGCGGGAGAGGTACAGATACGCAGTATTTT. It yields the protein CASSGTSSGRGTDTQYF. The V call is TRBV2, the J call TRBJ2-3; 9 bases agree with TRBD2. The length of the CDR3 is 17 residues. Per the germline V gene, CDR1 is SNHLY and CDR2 is FYNNEI. With V trimmed by 4 bases and J by 3 bases, 11 bases remained unmatched. Looking up the rest from reference TRBV2 and TRBJ2-3 gives the full variable domain: EPEVTQTPSHQVTQMGQEVILRCVPISNHLYFYWYRQILGQKVEFLVSFYNNEISEKSEIFDDQFSVERPDGSNFTLKIRSTKLEDSAMYFCASSGTSSGRGTDTQYFGPGTRLTVL.

The chain combines TRBV28 with TRBJ1-2; 8 nucleotides align to TRBD1. Germline V CDR1 and CDR2: MDHEN, SYDVKM. Trimming at V came to 7 bases and at J to 5 bases, leaving 3 bases not matched to a gene. The CDR3 totals 12 residues. CDR3 in DNA: TGTGCCAGCACGGACAGGGCTTATGGCTACACCTTC. Translation gives CASTDRAYGYTF.